The 3 T cell receptor beta chains below come from one sample, sequenced in a study of blood T cell repertoires in COVID-19 (TCRdb year 2020). Library preparation was by the immunoSEQ multiplex PCR assay. Entries here come from immuneACCESS through TCRdb and include only in-frame sequences with V and J called. Some clones fail to appear in such tables; in the studies checked, an unresolved V gene covers under half of the shortfall, and the cause of the remainder is unknown. The sample table records approximately 140,000 clones; around 90% of these occur just once. The ten biggest clones cover about 4% of the sample. The sample taken for sequencing was peripheral blood. The receptors shown here come from an older woman with active or convalescent COVID-19.

The chain carries TRBV25-1 and TRBJ1-6; D call uncertain. Germline V gene sequence: CDR1 MGHDK, CDR2 SYGVNS. The ends were cut back, 6 bases at V and 9 bases at J, with 15 bases in the middle. The CDR3 contains 14 residues. The CDR3 sequence is CASRVWESASPLHF. CDR3 nucleotide sequence: TGTGCCAGCAGAGTCTGGGAGTCTGCTTCACCCCTCCACTTT.

The chain has TRBV19 and TRBJ2-1; tentative D call: TRBD2 (6 bases). V gave up 5 bases and J gave up 4 bases, with 12 bases separating them. Germline V gene lookup returns CDR1 LNHDA and CDR2 SQIVND (reference sequence). CDR3 size: 14 residues. The CDR3 nucleotides read TGTGCCAGTAGTGATCCTGGGGGGTACAATGAGCAGTTCTTC. This codes for CASSDPGGYNEQFF.

The chain is built from TRBV29-1 and TRBJ1-3; possible D gene TRBD1, 5 bases. The CDR3 covers 16 residues. V gave up 4 bases and J gave up 0 bases, with 16 bases separating them. CDR1 SQVTM and CDR2 ANQGSEA come from the germline V gene. The CDR3 is CSVALTTGFSGNTIYF. The CDR3 DNA reads as TGCAGCGTTGCATTAACTACAGGCTTCTCTGGAAACACCATATATTTT.